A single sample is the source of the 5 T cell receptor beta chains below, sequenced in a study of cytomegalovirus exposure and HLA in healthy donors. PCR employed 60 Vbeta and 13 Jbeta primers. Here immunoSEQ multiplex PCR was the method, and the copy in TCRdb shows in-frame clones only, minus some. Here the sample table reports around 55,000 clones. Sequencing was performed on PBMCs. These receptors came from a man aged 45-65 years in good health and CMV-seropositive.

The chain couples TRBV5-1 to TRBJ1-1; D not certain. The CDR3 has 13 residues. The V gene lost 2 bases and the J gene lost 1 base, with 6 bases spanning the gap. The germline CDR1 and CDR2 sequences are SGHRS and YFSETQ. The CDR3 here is CASSFRQNTEAFF. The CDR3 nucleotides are TGCGCCAGCAGCTTCCGACAGAACACTGAAGCTTTCTTT. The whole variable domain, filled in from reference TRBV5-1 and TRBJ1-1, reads KAGVTQTPRYLIKTRGQQVTLSCSPISGHRSVSWYQQTPGQGLQFLFEYFSETQRNKGNFPGRFSGRQFSNSRSEMNVSTLELGDSALYLCASSFRQNTEAFFGQGTRLTVV.

CDR3 bases: TGTGCCATCAGTGAAGCGTCAGGGGGCTGGCAGCCCCAGCATTTT. It translates to CAISEASGGWQPQHF. This sequence joins TRBV10-3 and TRBJ1-5; 8 nucleotides line up with TRBD1. Looked up from germline, CDR1 is ENHRY and CDR2 is SYGVKD. The length of the CDR3 is 15 residues. V shed 3 bases and J 7 bases; nucleotides not matched to a gene: 8.

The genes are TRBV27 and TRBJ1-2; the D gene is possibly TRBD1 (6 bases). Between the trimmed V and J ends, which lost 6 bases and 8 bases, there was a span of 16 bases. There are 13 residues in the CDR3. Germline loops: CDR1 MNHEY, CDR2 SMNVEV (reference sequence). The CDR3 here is CASRLVGGGGYTF. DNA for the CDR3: TGTGCCAGCAGGCTAGTAGGGGGGGGCGGCTACACCTTC.

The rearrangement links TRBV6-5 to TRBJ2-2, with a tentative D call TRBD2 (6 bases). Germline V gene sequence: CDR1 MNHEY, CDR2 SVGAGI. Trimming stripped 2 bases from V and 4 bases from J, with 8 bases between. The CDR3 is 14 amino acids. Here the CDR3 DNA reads TGTGCCAGCAGTTACGGAGGGGCCACCGGGGAGCTGTTTTTT. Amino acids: CASSYGGATGELFF.

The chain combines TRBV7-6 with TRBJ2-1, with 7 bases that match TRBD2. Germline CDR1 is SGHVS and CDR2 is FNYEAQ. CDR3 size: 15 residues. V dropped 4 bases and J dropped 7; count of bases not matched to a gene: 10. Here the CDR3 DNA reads TGTGCCAGCAGCTCTCAAGCGGGGAAGGTAAATGAGCAGTTCTTC. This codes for CASSSQAGKVNEQFF.